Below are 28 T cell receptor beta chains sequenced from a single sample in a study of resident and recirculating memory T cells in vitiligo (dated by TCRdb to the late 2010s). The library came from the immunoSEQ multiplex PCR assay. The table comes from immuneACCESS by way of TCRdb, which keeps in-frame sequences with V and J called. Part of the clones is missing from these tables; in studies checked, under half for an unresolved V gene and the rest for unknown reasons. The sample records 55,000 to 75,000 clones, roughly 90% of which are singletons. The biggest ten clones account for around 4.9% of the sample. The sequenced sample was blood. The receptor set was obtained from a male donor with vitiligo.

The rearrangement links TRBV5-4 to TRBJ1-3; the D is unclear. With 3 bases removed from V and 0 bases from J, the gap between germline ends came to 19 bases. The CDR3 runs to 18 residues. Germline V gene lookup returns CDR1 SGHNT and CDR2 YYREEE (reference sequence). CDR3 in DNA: TGTGCCAGCAGCTCAAAAAGCTTGGGCCGCAGCTCTGGAAACACCATATATTTT. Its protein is CASSSKSLGRSSGNTIYF.

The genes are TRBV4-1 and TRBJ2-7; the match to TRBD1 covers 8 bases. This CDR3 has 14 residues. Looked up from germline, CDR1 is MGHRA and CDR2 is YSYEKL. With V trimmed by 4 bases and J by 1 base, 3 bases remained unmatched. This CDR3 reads CASSRDRGSYEQYF. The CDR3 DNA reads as TGCGCCAGCAGCCGAGACAGGGGTTCCTACGAGCAGTACTTC.

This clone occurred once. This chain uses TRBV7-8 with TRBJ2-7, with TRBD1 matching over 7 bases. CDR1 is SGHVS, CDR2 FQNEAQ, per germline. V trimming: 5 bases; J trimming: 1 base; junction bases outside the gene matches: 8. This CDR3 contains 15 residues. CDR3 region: CASSTGTATSYEQYF. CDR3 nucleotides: TGTGCCAGCAGCACAGGGACAGCTACTTCCTACGAGCAGTACTTC.

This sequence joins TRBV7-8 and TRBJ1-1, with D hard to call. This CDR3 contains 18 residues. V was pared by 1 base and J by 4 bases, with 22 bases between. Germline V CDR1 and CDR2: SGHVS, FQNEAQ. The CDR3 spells CASSLVFGTGEEITEAFF. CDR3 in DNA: TGTGCCAGCAGCTTAGTATTCGGTACTGGGGAGGAGATCACTGAAGCTTTCTTT.

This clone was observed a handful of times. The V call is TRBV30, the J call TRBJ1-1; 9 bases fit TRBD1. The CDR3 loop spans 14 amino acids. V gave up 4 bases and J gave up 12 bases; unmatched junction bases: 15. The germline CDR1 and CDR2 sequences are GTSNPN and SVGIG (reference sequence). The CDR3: CAWTDRGALGETFF. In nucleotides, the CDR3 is TGTGCCTGGACGGACAGGGGTGCCCTGGGAGAGACTTTCTTT.

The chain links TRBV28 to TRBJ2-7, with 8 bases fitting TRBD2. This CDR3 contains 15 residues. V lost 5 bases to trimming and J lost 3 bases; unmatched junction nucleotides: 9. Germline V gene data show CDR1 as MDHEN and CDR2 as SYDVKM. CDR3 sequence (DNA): TGTGCCAGCAGTCCAGCGGGGGCTCTCCTCTACGAGCAGTACTTC. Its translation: CASSPAGALLYEQYF.

The CDR3 sequence: CASSDQGRGYTF. The CDR3 region has the DNA TGTGCCAGCTCAGATCAGGGTCGCGGCTACACCTTC. This rearrangement joins TRBV18 to TRBJ1-2; D is perhaps TRBD1 (5 bases). CDR3 length: 12 residues. The germline CDR1 and CDR2 sequences are KGHSH and LQKENI. V was cut by 5 bases and J by 8 bases, with 12 bases left in between.

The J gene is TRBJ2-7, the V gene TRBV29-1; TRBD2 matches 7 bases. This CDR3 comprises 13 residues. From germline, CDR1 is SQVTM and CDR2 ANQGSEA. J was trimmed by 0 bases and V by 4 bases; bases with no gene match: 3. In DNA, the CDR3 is TGCAGCGTTGTGGGGGGGGGCTCCTACGAGCAGTACTTC. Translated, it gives CSVVGGGSYEQYF.

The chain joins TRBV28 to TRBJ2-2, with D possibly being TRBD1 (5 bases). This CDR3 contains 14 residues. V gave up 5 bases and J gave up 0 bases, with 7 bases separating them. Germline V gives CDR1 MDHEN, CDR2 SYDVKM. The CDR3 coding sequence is TGTGCCAGCAGTGGGGCGGCGAACACCGGGGAGCTGTTTTTT. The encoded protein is CASSGAANTGELFF. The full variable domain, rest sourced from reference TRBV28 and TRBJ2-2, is DVKVTQSSRYLVKRTGEKVFLECVQDMDHENMFWYRQDPGLGLRLIYFSYDVKMKEKGDIPEGYSVSREKKERFSLILESASTNQTSMYLCASSGAANTGELFFGEGSRLTVL.

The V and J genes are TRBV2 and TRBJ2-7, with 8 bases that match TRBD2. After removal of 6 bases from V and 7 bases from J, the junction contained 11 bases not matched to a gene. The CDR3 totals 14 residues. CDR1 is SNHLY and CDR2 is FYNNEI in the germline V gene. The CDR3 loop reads CASSKSGGAREQYF. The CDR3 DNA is TGTGCCAGCAGCAAAAGCGGGGGTGCGAGGGAGCAGTACTTC.

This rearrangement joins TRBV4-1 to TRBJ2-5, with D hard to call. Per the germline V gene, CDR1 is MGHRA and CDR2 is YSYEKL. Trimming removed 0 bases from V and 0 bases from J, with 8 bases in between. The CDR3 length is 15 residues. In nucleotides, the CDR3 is TGCGCCAGCAGCCAAGATTCCGGGTACCAAGAGACCCAGTACTTC. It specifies CASSQDSGYQETQYF.

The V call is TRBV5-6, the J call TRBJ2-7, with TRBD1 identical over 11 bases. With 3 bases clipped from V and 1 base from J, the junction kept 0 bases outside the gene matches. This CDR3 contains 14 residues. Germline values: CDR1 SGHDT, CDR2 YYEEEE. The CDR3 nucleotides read TGTGCCAGCAGCTGGGACAGGGGGTCCTACGAGCAGTACTTC. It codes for CASSWDRGSYEQYF.

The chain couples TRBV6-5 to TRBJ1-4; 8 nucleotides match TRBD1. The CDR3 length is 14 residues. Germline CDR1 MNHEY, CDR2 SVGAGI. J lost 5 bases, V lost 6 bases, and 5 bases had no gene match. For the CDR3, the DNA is TGTGCCAGCAGCTTGACAGGGGTCAATGAAAAACTGTTTTTT. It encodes CASSLTGVNEKLFF.

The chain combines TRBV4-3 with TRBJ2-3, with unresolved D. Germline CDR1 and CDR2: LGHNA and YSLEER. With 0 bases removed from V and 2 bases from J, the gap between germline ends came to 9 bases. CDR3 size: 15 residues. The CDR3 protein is CASSQEPSVTDTQYF. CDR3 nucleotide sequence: TGCGCCAGCAGCCAAGAACCTTCAGTCACAGATACGCAGTATTTT.

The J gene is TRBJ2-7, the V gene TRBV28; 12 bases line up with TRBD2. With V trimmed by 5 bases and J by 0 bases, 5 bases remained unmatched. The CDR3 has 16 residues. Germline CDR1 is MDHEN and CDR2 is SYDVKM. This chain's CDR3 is CASSTRTSGVSYEQYF. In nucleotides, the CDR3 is TGTGCCAGCAGTACACGGACTAGCGGGGTCTCCTACGAGCAGTACTTC.

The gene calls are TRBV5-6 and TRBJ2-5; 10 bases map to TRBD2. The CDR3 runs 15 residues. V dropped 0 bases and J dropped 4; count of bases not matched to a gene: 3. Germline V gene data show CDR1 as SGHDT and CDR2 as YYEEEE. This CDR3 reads CASSLERGGRETQYF. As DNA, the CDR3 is TGTGCCAGCAGCTTGGAGCGGGGGGGCCGAGAGACCCAGTACTTC.

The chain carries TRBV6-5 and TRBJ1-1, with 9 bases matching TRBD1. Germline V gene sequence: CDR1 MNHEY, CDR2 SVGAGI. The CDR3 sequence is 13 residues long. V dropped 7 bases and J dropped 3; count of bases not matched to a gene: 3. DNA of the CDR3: TGTGCCAGCAACAACAGGGGGCACACTGAAGCTTTCTTT. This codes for CASNNRGHTEAFF.

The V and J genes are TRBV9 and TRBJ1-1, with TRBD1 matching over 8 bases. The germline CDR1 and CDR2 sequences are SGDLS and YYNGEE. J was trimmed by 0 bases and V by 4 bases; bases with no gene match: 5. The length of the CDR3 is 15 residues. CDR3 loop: CASSPRTGMNTEAFF. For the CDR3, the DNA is TGTGCCAGCAGCCCCCGGACAGGGATGAACACTGAAGCTTTCTTT.

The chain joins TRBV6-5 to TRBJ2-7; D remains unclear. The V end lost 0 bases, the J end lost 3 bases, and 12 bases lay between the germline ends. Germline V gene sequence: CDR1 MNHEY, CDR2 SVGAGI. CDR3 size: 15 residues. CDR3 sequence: CASSYSFRGVYEQYF. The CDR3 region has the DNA TGTGCCAGCAGTTACTCCTTTCGAGGTGTCTACGAGCAGTACTTC.

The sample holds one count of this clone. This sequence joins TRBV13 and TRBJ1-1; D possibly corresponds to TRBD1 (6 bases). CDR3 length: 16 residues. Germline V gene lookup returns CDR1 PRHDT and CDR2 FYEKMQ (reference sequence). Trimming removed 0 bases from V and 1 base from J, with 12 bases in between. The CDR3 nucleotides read TGTGCCAGCAGCTTAGGGCTCGGGGGGCAGAACACTGAAGCTTTCTTT. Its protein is CASSLGLGGQNTEAFF.

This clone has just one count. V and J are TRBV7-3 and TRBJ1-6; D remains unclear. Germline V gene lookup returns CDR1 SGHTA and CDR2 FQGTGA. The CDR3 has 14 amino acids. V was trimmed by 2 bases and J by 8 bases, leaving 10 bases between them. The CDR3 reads CASSLLGLDSPLHF. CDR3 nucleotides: TGTGCCAGCAGCTTATTGGGCTTGGATTCACCCCTCCACTTT.

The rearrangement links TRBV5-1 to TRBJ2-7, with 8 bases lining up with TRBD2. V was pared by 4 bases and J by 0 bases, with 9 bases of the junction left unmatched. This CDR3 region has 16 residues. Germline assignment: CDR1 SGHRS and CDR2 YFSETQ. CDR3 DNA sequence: TGCGCCAGCAGCCGGGGGCTAGCGGGTCTCTCCTACGAGCAGTACTTC. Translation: CASSRGLAGLSYEQYF.

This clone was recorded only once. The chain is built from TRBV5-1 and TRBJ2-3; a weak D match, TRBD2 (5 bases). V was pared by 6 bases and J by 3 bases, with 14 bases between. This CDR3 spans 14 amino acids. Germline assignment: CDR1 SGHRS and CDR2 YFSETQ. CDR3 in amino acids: CASTTGVETDTQYF. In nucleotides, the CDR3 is TGCGCCAGCACTACCGGGGTAGAAACAGATACGCAGTATTTT. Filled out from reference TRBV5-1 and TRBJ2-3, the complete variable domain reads KAGVTQTPRYLIKTRGQQVTLSCSPISGHRSVSWYQQTPGQGLQFLFEYFSETQRNKGNFPGRFSGRQFSNSRSEMNVSTLELGDSALYLCASTTGVETDTQYFGPGTRLTVL.

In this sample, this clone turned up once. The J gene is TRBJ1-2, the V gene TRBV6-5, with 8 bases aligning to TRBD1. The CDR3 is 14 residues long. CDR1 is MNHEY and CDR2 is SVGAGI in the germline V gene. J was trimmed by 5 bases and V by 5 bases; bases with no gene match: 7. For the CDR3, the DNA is TGTGCCAGCAGTATGGACAGGGAGTGGTATGGCTACACCTTC. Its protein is CASSMDREWYGYTF.

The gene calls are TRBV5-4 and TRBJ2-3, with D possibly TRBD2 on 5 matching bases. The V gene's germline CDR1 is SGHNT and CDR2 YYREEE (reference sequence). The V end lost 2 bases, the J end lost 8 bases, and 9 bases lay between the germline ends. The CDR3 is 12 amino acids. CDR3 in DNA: TGTGCCAGCAGCTTAAACCGGGGTACGCAGTATTTT. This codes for CASSLNRGTQYF.

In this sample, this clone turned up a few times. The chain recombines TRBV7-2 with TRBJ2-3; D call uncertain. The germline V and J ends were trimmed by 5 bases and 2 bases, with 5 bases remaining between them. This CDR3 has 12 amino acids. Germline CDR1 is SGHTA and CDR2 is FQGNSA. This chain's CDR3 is CASSPYTDTQYF. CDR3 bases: TGTGCCAGCAGCCCCTACACAGATACGCAGTATTTT.

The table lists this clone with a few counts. The CDR3 is CASSFSGGFVTEAFF. The DNA for the CDR3 is TGTGCCAGCAGTTTCTCGGGGGGGTTTGTCACTGAAGCTTTCTTT. The chain links TRBV27 to TRBJ1-1, with D perhaps TRBD1 (5 bases). The CDR3 runs to 15 residues. In germline, CDR1 is MNHEY, CDR2 SMNVEV (reference sequence). V gave up 3 bases and J gave up 4 bases, with 15 bases separating them.

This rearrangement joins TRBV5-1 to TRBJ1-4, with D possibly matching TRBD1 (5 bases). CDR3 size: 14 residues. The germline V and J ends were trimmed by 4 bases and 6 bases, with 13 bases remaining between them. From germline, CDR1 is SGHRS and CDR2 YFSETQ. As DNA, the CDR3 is TGCGCCAGCAGCGATACTGGGGCGGATGAAAAACTGTTTTTT. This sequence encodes CASSDTGADEKLFF.